These T cell receptor beta chains were read from a single sample in a study of technical replicates of blood from a handful of donors. Clones were read by immunoSEQ multiplex PCR, and TCRdb kept only the in-frame ones, dropping some. The sample has under 100,000 clones, nearly 97% seen once; the top ten hold roughly 0.2%. The sequencing input was T cells isolated from PBMCs. These receptor sequences come from a human donor in good health. The CDR3 runs from the conserved cysteine through the conserved F or W. D genes are given only for firm matches. A row's size may be missing; if present it is once, few, many or a size class.

J | V | D | size | CDR3 | DNA
TRBJ2-1 | TRBV5-4 | - | - | CASSLGTIREQFF | TGTGCCAGCAGCTTGGGGACTATACGTGAGCAGTTCTTC
TRBJ1-1 | TRBV6-5 | TRBD1 | - | CASSSGQSTEAFF | TGTGCCAGCAGTTCGGGACAGAGCACTGAAGCTTTCTTT
TRBJ2-5 | TRBV25-1 | TRBD1 | - | CASSSRQGARETQYF | TGTGCCAGCAGCTCTCGACAGGGGGCGAGGGAGACCCAGTACTTC
TRBJ2-7 | TRBV27 | TRBD1 | once | CASSLSQGQGFYEQYF | TGTGCCAGCAGTTTATCGCAGGGACAGGGATTCTACGAGCAGTACTTC
TRBJ1-2 | TRBV7-2 | TRBD1 | - | CASSFTTGADFMGGYTF | TGTGCCAGCAGCTTCACTACAGGGGCGGATTTTATGGGGGGCTACACCTTC
TRBJ2-3 | TRBV28 | - | - | CASSLFGFGTDTQYF | TGTGCCAGCAGTTTATTCGGCTTCGGGACAGATACGCAGTATTTT
TRBJ2-7 | TRBV2 | - | - | CASSNRKYYEQYF | TGTGCCAGCAGTAACAGAAAATACTACGAGCAGTACTTC
TRBJ1-3 | TRBV6-5 | TRBD1 | - | CASSFRTGGSGNTIYF | TGTGCCAGCAGTTTCCGGACAGGGGGCTCTGGAAACACCATATATTTT
TRBJ2-3 | TRBV27 | - | - | CASSLYGGAQDTQYF | TGTGCCAGCAGTTTATATGGGGGGGCCCAGGATACGCAGTATTTT
TRBJ2-1 | TRBV28 | - | - | CAIRPGTLFDPYNEQFF | TGTGCCATTCGTCCAGGTACCCTCTTTGACCCCTACAATGAGCAGTTCTTC
TRBJ1-2 | TRBV2 | - | - | CASTAEGYGYTF | TGTGCCAGCACCGCGGAGGGCTATGGCTACACCTTC
TRBJ1-1 | TRBV9 | - | - | CASSANRVGTEAFF | TGTGCCAGCAGCGCCAACAGGGTGGGCACTGAAGCTTTCTTT
TRBJ2-7 | TRBV5-1 | - | - | CASSWGVSGSYEQYF | TGCGCCAGCAGCTGGGGGGTTAGCGGCTCCTACGAGCAGTACTTC
TRBJ1-2 | TRBV30 | TRBD1 | once | CAWAAGGGYGYTF | TGTGCCTGGGCTGCAGGGGGCGGCTATGGCTACACCTTC
TRBJ2-7 | TRBV7-9 | TRBD2 | - | CASSPSGGGLYEQYF | TGTGCCAGCAGCCCGTCCGGGGGGGGCCTCTACGAGCAGTACTTC
TRBJ1-4 | TRBV9 | TRBD1 | - | CASGGQGNEKLFF | TGTGCCAGCGGGGGACAGGGGAATGAAAAACTGTTTTTT
TRBJ1-4 | TRBV27 | - | - | CASSPRQGKKLFF | TGTGCCAGCAGTCCCCGCCAGGGGAAAAAACTGTTTTTT
TRBJ1-1 | TRBV6-5 | TRBD1 | - | CASSYSATGWDTEAFF | TGTGCCAGCAGTTACAGCGCGACAGGGTGGGACACTGAAGCTTTCTTT
TRBJ2-7 | TRBV28 | - | - | CASSLWTSYEQYF | TGTGCCAGCAGTTTATGGACTAGTTACGAGCAGTACTTC
TRBJ2-1 | TRBV28 | TRBD2 | - | CASSYRSLGLAVRNEQFF | TGTGCCAGCAGTTACCGCTCCTTAGGACTAGCGGTTAGGAATGAGCAGTTCTTC
TRBJ1-1 | TRBV30 | - | few | CAWSVQDREAFF | TGTGCCTGGAGTGTACAGGACCGGGAAGCTTTCTTT
TRBJ2-3 | TRBV6-6 | TRBD2 | - | CASSYVGRGLTDTQYF | TGTGCCAGCAGTTACGTAGGGCGGGGGTTGACAGATACGCAGTATTTT
TRBJ1-1 | TRBV12-5 | - | few | CASGLVRGDTEAFF | TGTGCTAGTGGTTTGGTACGGGGGGACACTGAAGCTTTCTTT
TRBJ2-2 | TRBV2 | TRBD2 | - | CASSGGGGRRTGELFF | TGTGCCAGCAGTGGAGGAGGCGGGAGGCGTACCGGGGAGCTGTTTTTT
TRBJ1-2 | TRBV6-1 | - | - | CASSLQQGYYGYTF | TGTGCCAGCAGTCTCCAACAGGGATACTATGGCTACACCTTC
TRBJ1-6 | TRBV6-5 | TRBD1 | - | CASSRQGFNSPLHF | TGTGCCAGCAGTCGACAGGGCTTTAATTCACCCCTCCACTTT
TRBJ1-1 | TRBV28 | - | - | CASSPGGGGFTEAFF | TGTGCCAGCAGCCCCGGGGGGGGAGGATTTACTGAAGCTTTCTTT
TRBJ2-7 | TRBV7-9 | TRBD2 | once | CASSSGLAGELSYEQYF | TGTGCCAGCAGCTCGGGACTAGCGGGAGAGCTCTCCTACGAGCAGTACTTC
TRBJ2-7 | TRBV11-3 | TRBD1 | - | CASSPLGQVPYEQYF | TGTGCCAGCAGCCCGCTTGGACAGGTTCCTTACGAGCAGTACTTC
TRBJ2-7 | TRBV19 | TRBD1 | - | CASSIGDSTQSQYF | TGTGCCAGTAGTATCGGGGACAGCACCCAAAGCCAGTACTTC
TRBJ1-2 | TRBV5-1 | - | - | CASRPGTRDTNTF | TGCGCCAGCAGGCCCGGTACGAGAGATACGAACACCTTC
TRBJ2-3 | TRBV2 | TRBD2 | - | CASSVAGVGDTQYF | TGTGCCAGCAGTGTCGCGGGAGTGGGAGATACGCAGTATTTT
TRBJ1-2 | TRBV6-1 | TRBD1 | - | CASSGEQGAGAGYTF | TGTGCCAGCAGTGGAGAACAGGGGGCGGGTGCTGGCTACACCTTC
TRBJ1-1 | TRBV11-2 | - | - | CASSSPLLLLGGLNTEAFF | TGTGCCAGCAGCTCCCCTCTACTCCTCCTCGGGGGTCTGAACACTGAAGCTTTCTTT
TRBJ2-1 | TRBV5-5 | TRBD2 | - | CASSPRRGRGVDEQFF | TGTGCCAGCAGCCCTCGACGTGGGCGGGGGGTGGATGAGCAGTTCTTC
TRBJ2-1 | TRBV6-5 | TRBD2 | - | CASSYGTSNEQFF | TGTGCCAGCAGTTACGGGACTAGCAATGAGCAGTTCTTC
TRBJ2-7 | TRBV5-1 | - | - | CASSLESPTSYEQYF | TGCGCCAGCAGCTTGGAAAGTCCGACATCCTACGAGCAGTACTTC
TRBJ2-2 | TRBV28 | - | - | CASSLSWGPGGELFF | TGTGCCAGCAGTTTATCCTGGGGGCCGGGCGGGGAGCTGTTTTTT
TRBJ1-2 | TRBV10-1 | - | - | CASLGGIYGYTF | TGCGCCAGCCTCGGCGGTATCTATGGCTACACCTTC
TRBJ2-7 | TRBV9 | - | once | CASSDNSGHRSYEQYF | TGTGCCAGCAGCGATAACTCCGGACACAGAAGCTACGAGCAGTACTTC
TRBJ2-5 | TRBV5-1 | - | - | CASSFGTSETQYF | TGCGCCAGCAGCTTTGGGACATCGGAGACCCAGTACTTC
TRBJ1-2 | TRBV6-1 | - | - | CASSRSRGTAYGYTF | TGTGCCAGCAGCCGAAGTCGGGGAACGGCCTATGGCTACACCTTC
TRBJ2-2 | TRBV7-6 | TRBD2 | - | CASRHPVSGTVGELFF | TGTGCCAGCAGACATCCCGTTAGCGGGACGGTCGGGGAGCTGTTTTTT
TRBJ2-7 | TRBV28 | TRBD1 | - | CATTKDRLEQYF | TGTGCCACCACCAAGGACAGGCTCGAGCAGTACTTC
TRBJ2-7 | TRBV9 | - | - | CASSVAVTTYEQYF | TGTGCCAGCAGCGTAGCGGTGACAACCTACGAGCAGTACTTC
TRBJ2-7 | TRBV10-3 | - | - | CAISGGSTYEQYF | TGTGCCATCAGTGGAGGGTCCACCTACGAGCAGTACTTC
TRBJ2-3 | TRBV4-1 | TRBD2 | - | CASRAGADTQYF | TGCGCCAGCAGGGCGGGGGCAGATACGCAGTATTTT
TRBJ1-1 | TRBV10-3 | - | - | CAIKSAGDFTEAFF | TGTGCCATTAAGTCCGCAGGGGATTTTACTGAAGCTTTCTTT
TRBJ2-3 | TRBV7-7 | TRBD2 | - | CASSLLPNRRGLAGGSGDTQYF | TGTGCTAGCAGCTTACTTCCCAACCGAAGGGGACTAGCGGGGGGTAGTGGAGATACGCAGTATTTT
TRBJ1-4 | TRBV4-2 | - | - | CASSQAGTNEKLFF | TGTGCCAGCAGCCAAGCGGGGACTAATGAAAAACTGTTTTTT
TRBJ1-1 | TRBV9 | - | - | CASSPDAGQNTEAFF | TGTGCCAGCAGCCCAGACGCGGGTCAGAACACTGAAGCTTTCTTT
TRBJ1-1 | TRBV10-1 | TRBD1 | - | CASSESFTRGAFF | TGCGCCAGCAGTGAGTCTTTCACCAGGGGGGCTTTCTTT
TRBJ2-1 | TRBV21-1 | - | few | CASSKGKGLAGGRIGNEQFF | TGTGCCAGCAGCAAAGGAAAGGGACTAGCGGGGGGGAGAATTGGCAATGAGCAGTTCTTC
TRBJ1-1 | TRBV21-1 | - | - | CASRGSGRGLTEAFF | TGTGCCAGCCGAGGCTCGGGTAGGGGCTTGACTGAAGCTTTCTTT